The 15 T cell receptor beta chains in this list originate from one sample, sequenced in a study of blood T cell repertoires in COVID-19. Profiled with immunoSEQ multiplex PCR; TCRdb holds only in-frame clones, not every one. The profile shows approximately 20,000 clones, about 90% of them singletons. The sequencing input was peripheral blood. Receptor source: a human donor in a cohort sampled during active COVID-19.

V gene TRBV6-5 combines with J gene TRBJ1-5; D uncertain. The V end lost 6 bases, the J end lost 5 bases, and 11 bases lay between the germline ends. Germline values: CDR1 MNHEY, CDR2 SVGAGI. The CDR3 runs 13 residues. The CDR3 sequence is CASSYSQDQPQHF. CDR3 nucleotides: TGTGCCAGCAGCTACAGTCAGGATCAGCCCCAGCATTTT.

The chain uses TRBV3-1 (or the pseudogene TRBV3-2) and TRBJ2-5, with TRBD1 matching over 10 bases. The V gene end was trimmed by 3 bases and the J gene end by 5 bases; junction bases not matched to a gene: 3. CDR1 and CDR2 from the germline V gene are LGHDT and YNNKEL (reference sequence). This CDR3 has 14 residues. The CDR3 loop reads CASSHSDRGETQYF. The CDR3, as DNA: TGTGCCAGCAGCCACTCGGACAGGGGGGAGACCCAGTACTTC.

This sequence joins TRBV5-4 and TRBJ2-3; the D is unclear. This CDR3 is built from 15 residues. Germline-derived CDR1 and CDR2 are SGHNT and YYREEE (reference sequence). Trimming removed 4 bases at V and 0 bases at J, with 12 bases between. The CDR3 spells CASSPIAESTDTQYF. The CDR3 nucleotides read TGTGCCAGCAGCCCCATAGCCGAGAGCACAGATACGCAGTATTTT.

The chain carries TRBV12-3 or TRBV12-4 and TRBJ2-2; no definite D call. CDR3 length: 13 residues. V was trimmed by 3 bases and J by 4 bases, leaving 6 bases between them. CDR3 region: CASSFPGTGELFF. CDR3 nucleotide sequence: TGTGCCAGCAGTTTCCCCGGCACCGGGGAGCTGTTTTTT.

The chain recombines TRBV9 with TRBJ2-3; 11 bases fit TRBD2. Germline V gene lookup returns CDR1 SGDLS and CDR2 YYNGEE. The CDR3 runs to 17 residues. With 3 bases clipped from V and 2 bases from J, the junction kept 8 bases outside the gene matches. The CDR3 reads CASSAPTSGDDTDTQYF. For the CDR3, the DNA is TGTGCCAGCAGCGCCCCGACTAGCGGGGACGACACAGATACGCAGTATTTT.

This clone was counted a single time. The chain has TRBV29-1 and TRBJ1-3, with D unresolved. V lost 4 bases and J 4 bases, leaving 8 bases between the germline ends. This CDR3 comprises 12 residues. Germline CDR1 is SQVTM and CDR2 is ANQGSEA. CDR3 in DNA: TGCAGCGTTGCGAGGTCCGGAAACACCATATATTTT. It specifies CSVARSGNTIYF.

This chain connects TRBV19 to TRBJ2-7, with D hard to call. Per the germline V gene, CDR1 is LNHDA and CDR2 is SQIVND (reference sequence). V was shortened by 1 base and J by 7 bases, with 14 bases between the two germline ends. This CDR3 is built from 14 residues. This CDR3 is CASSIVGSSLEQYF. The CDR3 DNA reads TGTGCCAGTAGTATAGTGGGCAGCAGTTTAGAGCAGTACTTC.

This clone showed up just once. The CDR3 DNA is TGTGCCAGCTCACCACCGTATATGGGCAGCAAGAACACTGAAGCTTTCTTT. It specifies CASSPPYMGSKNTEAFF. The chain couples TRBV18 to TRBJ1-1; D unclear. CDR3 length: 17 residues. The germline V gene has CDR1 KGHSH and CDR2 LQKENI. V dropped 0 bases and J dropped 1 base, with 15 bases sitting between them.

The chain recombines TRBV16 with TRBJ2-1; a possible D gene is TRBD1 (5 bases). This CDR3 spans 15 amino acids. V lost 1 base to trimming and J lost 4 bases, with 11 bases between them. Germline CDR1 reads KGHSY; CDR2 reads FQNENV. Here the CDR3 DNA reads TGTGCCAGCAGCCAATTAGGTGGGGCTTACAATGAGCAGTTCTTC. Amino acids: CASSQLGGAYNEQFF. The full variable domain, completed using reference TRBV16 and TRBJ2-1, is GEEVAQTPKHLVRGEGQKAKLYCAPIKGHSYVFWYQQVLKNEFKFLISFQNENVFDETGMPKERFSAKCLPNSPCSLEIQATKLEDSAVYFCASSQLGGAYNEQFFGPGTRLTVL.

This clone showed up just a few times. J is TRBJ2-7 and V is TRBV4-1; 7 bases fit TRBD2. The germline CDR1 and CDR2 sequences are MGHRA and YSYEKL. V lost 0 bases, J lost 5 bases, and 1 base stayed unmatched. The CDR3 runs to 13 residues. This CDR3 is CASSQEGGDEQYF. CDR3 nucleotide sequence: TGCGCCAGCAGCCAAGAGGGGGGGGACGAGCAGTACTTC.

V usage is TRBV29-1 and J usage is TRBJ2-7; 12 nucleotides match TRBD1. Germline loops: CDR1 SQVTM, CDR2 ANQGSEA. V shed 3 bases and J 4 bases; nucleotides not matched to a gene: 1. The CDR3 loop spans 13 amino acids. CDR3 sequence reads: CSVEGQGAYEQYF. In DNA form, the CDR3 reads TGCAGCGTTGAGGGACAGGGGGCTTACGAGCAGTACTTC.

The V and J genes are TRBV6-5 and TRBJ2-7, with a weak D call TRBD1 (5 bases). Between the trimmed V and J ends, which lost 7 bases and 3 bases, there was a span of 10 bases. The CDR3 is made up of 12 amino acids. Looked up from germline, CDR1 is MNHEY and CDR2 is SVGAGI. The CDR3 nucleotides are TGTGCCAGCACCGGAAGGGGCTACGAGCAGTACTTC. Translated: CASTGRGYEQYF.

This clone is judged large. This chain links TRBV2 with TRBJ1-3; 8 nucleotides align to TRBD1. This CDR3 contains 14 residues. V shed 3 bases, J shed 4 bases, and the junction held 2 bases outside the gene matches. The germline V gene has CDR1 SNHLY and CDR2 FYNNEI. The CDR3 nucleotides read TGTGCCAGCAGTGACCCAGGGGGCGGAAACACCATATATTTT. Amino acids: CASSDPGGGNTIYF.

CDR3 protein: CASLIVWTGDNQPQHF. In DNA, the CDR3 is TGTGCCAGCCTTATTGTCTGGACAGGGGACAATCAGCCCCAGCATTTT. The rearrangement joins TRBV19 to TRBJ1-5, with 9 nucleotides matching TRBD1. The length of the CDR3 is 16 residues. The germline V gene has CDR1 LNHDA and CDR2 SQIVND (reference sequence). The trim removed 9 bases at V and 3 bases at J, leaving 12 bases unmatched.

The rearrangement joins TRBV19 to TRBJ1-1, with D maybe TRBD1 (6 bases). The CDR3 is 14 residues long. Germline CDR1 and CDR2: LNHDA and SQIVND (reference sequence). The V end was cut by 3 bases, the J end by 7 bases, with 15 bases between. CDR3 coding DNA: TGTGCCAGTAGTATGGGACAATCTGACTTTGAAGCTTTCTTT. This encodes CASSMGQSDFEAFF.